These T cell receptor beta chains were read from a single sample in a study of metastatic and nonmetastatic thyroid tumors. Via MiXCR, TCRdb re-called the PCR reads. The sample consists of roughly 70,000 clones, roughly a sixth of them appearing once. Specimen: blood. The receptors were sampled from a female donor with papillary thyroid cancer or a benign thyroid nodule (not recorded which). Some clones in this sample may be carry-over from other donors' samples. Both conserved end residues are part of each CDR3. The D gene is left open where the match is weak. Rows may omit the clone size; those that give it use once, few, many or a size class.

>many|NA|TRBV11-2|TRBJ2-7
CASSLVSYEQYF
TGTGCCAGCAGCTTAGTATCCTACGAGCAGTACTTC
>many|NA|TRBV7-8|TRBJ1-2
CASSLGGLRIGGLDGYTF
TGTGCCAGCAGCTTAGGGGGCCTACGGATTGGAGGCTTAGATGGCTACACCTTC
>many|TRBD1|TRBV7-3|TRBJ1-1
CASSYSGTGLTTEAFF
TGTGCCAGCAGCTATTCCGGGACAGGACTTACCACTGAAGCTTTCTTT
>NA|NA|TRBV7-3|TRBJ2-5
CASSLFPGAQTQYF
TGTGCCAGCAGCTTATTTCCGGGGGCCCAGACCCAGTACTTC
>many|NA|TRBV30|TRBJ1-1
CAWSGTLDTEAFF
TGTGCCTGGAGTGGGACGTTGGACACTGAAGCTTTCTTT
>NA|NA|TRBV10-3|TRBJ1-1
CAISDTNQGLNTEAFF
TGTGCCATCAGTGACACAAATCAGGGGTTGAACACTGAAGCTTTCTTT
>few|NA|TRBV6-1|TRBJ1-2
CASRILGPTVRDGYTF
TGCGCCAGCAGAATTCTGGGACCGACGGTTAGAGATGGCTACACCTTC
>NA|TRBD2|TRBV3-1|TRBJ2-1
CASSDRPPGLAEEQFF
TGTGCCAGCAGCGACCGACCACCCGGACTAGCGGAAGAGCAGTTCTTC
>few|NA|TRBV6-5|TRBJ2-1
CASSYARRGYNEQFF
TGTGCCAGCAGTTACGCTAGAAGAGGGTACAATGAGCAGTTCTTC
>NA|NA|TRBV25-1|TRBJ1-3
CASSWDSPDTIYF
TGTGCCAGCAGTTGGGACTCTCCGGACACCATATATTTT
>many|NA|TRBV11-2|TRBJ1-6
CASSTSGGMNSPLHF
TGTGCCAGCAGCACCTCCGGGGGGATGAATTCACCCCTCCACTTT
>many|NA|TRBV7-9|TRBJ2-7
CASSLGSYEQYF
TGTGCCAGCAGCTTAGGGTCCTACGAGCAGTACTTC
>many|NA|TRBV14|TRBJ2-7
CASSPLGPNDYEQYF
TGTGCCAGCAGCCCTTTGGGCCCCAATGACTACGAGCAGTACTTC
>many|NA|TRBV11-2|TRBJ2-1
CASSFYSSSYNEQFF
TGTGCCAGCAGCTTTTATTCTTCCTCCTACAATGAGCAGTTCTTC
>many|NA|TRBV20-1|TRBJ1-6
CSASGWAGDNSPLHF
TGCAGTGCTAGTGGGTGGGCAGGGGATAATTCACCCCTCCACTTT
>few|TRBD2|TRBV6-1|TRBJ2-1
CASSDRLAGLGRYSEQFF
TGTGCCAGCAGTGACAGGCTAGCGGGATTGGGCCGCTACAGTGAGCAGTTCTTC
>NA|NA|TRBV5-5|TRBJ2-7
CASSLSWGASYEQYF
TGTGCCAGCAGCTTGTCCTGGGGAGCTTCCTACGAGCAGTACTTC
>many|TRBD1|TRBV20-1|TRBJ1-5
CSAISDRERQPQHF
TGCAGTGCTATATCCGACAGGGAACGTCAGCCCCAGCATTTT
>many|NA|TRBV10-3|TRBJ2-1
CATLPRQSNEQFF
TGTGCCACCCTCCCGAGACAGTCTAATGAGCAGTTCTTC
>few|NA|TRBV27|TRBJ2-1
CASSRPYNEQFF
TGTGCCAGCAGCCGTCCTTACAATGAGCAGTTCTTC
>many|TRBD1|TRBV11-2|TRBJ2-7
CASSFLTGVEQYF
TGTGCCAGCAGCTTCCTGACAGGGGTCGAGCAGTACTTC
>many|NA|TRBV12-3/TRBV12-4|TRBJ1-4
CASSRAPGEKLFF
TGTGCCAGCAGCCGCGCTCCTGGTGAAAAACTGTTTTTT
>NA|NA|TRBV5-1|TRBJ1-5
CASSFGGTQGNQPQHF
TGCGCCAGCAGCTTTGGCGGGACACAGGGCAATCAGCCCCAGCATTTT
>NA|TRBD2|TRBV6-2/TRBV6-3|TRBJ2-7
CASSYSSGHSSGTYEQYF
TGTGCCAGCAGTTACTCATCTGGTCATTCTAGCGGGACTTACGAGCAGTACTTC
>few|NA|TRBV28|TRBJ2-7
CASSYASYEQYF
TGTGCCAGCAGCTATGCATCCTACGAGCAGTACTTC
>many|NA|TRBV11-3|TRBJ1-1
CASSLALGTEAFF
TGTGCCAGCAGCTTAGCCCTAGGCACTGAAGCTTTCTTT
>many|TRBD1|TRBV5-8|TRBJ2-1
CASSPRGLPGNEQFF
TGTGCCAGCAGCCCCAGGGGGCTTCCGGGCAATGAGCAGTTCTTC
>once|TRBD2|TRBV5-8|TRBJ2-7
CASSSGTSVRAWEQYF
TGTGCCAGCAGCTCCGGGACTAGCGTGAGGGCTTGGGAGCAGTACTTC
>many|NA|TRBV30|TRBJ2-5
CAWALETQYF
TGTGCCTGGGCGTTGGAGACCCAGTACTTC
>many|NA|TRBV12-3/TRBV12-4|TRBJ1-1
CASSTRHPNTEAFF
TGTGCCAGCAGTACCCGACACCCAAACACTGAAGCTTTCTTT
>many|TRBD2|TRBV27|TRBJ2-1
CASSRAGHNEQFF
TGTGCCAGCAGTCGAGCGGGGCACAATGAGCAGTTCTTC
>NA|NA|TRBV29-1|TRBJ2-3
CSVESAGSSTDTQYF
TGCAGCGTTGAGTCCGCGGGGTCTAGCACAGATACGCAGTATTTT
>many|NA|TRBV11-2|TRBJ2-7
CASSRGFLGETYEQYF
TGTGCCAGCAGCCGCGGGTTCTTAGGCGAAACCTACGAGCAGTACTTC
>NA|TRBD2|TRBV11-1|TRBJ2-1
CASSLLGLAKSDEQFF
TGTGCCAGCAGCTTACTGGGACTAGCGAAGTCAGATGAGCAGTTCTTC
>few|TRBD2|TRBV28|TRBJ2-7
CASSFVASGRTYEQYF
TGTGCCAGCAGTTTCGTAGCTAGCGGGCGCACCTACGAGCAGTACTTC
>many|NA|TRBV28|TRBJ1-2
CASSSQTASGYGYTF
TGTGCCAGCAGTTCCCAGACGGCCTCTGGCTATGGCTACACCTTC
>many|TRBD2|TRBV7-3|TRBJ2-1
CASSLGTSGSNEQFF
TGTGCCAGCAGCTTAGGGACTAGCGGGAGCAATGAGCAGTTCTTC
>many|NA|TRBV10-3|TRBJ1-1
CAISELGGSNTEAFF
TGTGCCATCAGTGAGCTGGGGGGGTCGAACACTGAAGCTTTCTTT
>NA|NA|TRBV11-2|TRBJ2-3
CASSLGYGESTDTQYF
TGTGCCAGCAGCTTAGGGTACGGAGAGAGTACAGATACGCAGTATTTT
>many|NA|TRBV10-3|TRBJ1-2
CAISDEGINYGYTF
TGTGCCATCAGTGACGAGGGTATTAACTATGGCTACACCTTC
>NA|NA|TRBV19|TRBJ2-7
CASSIGPGNSYEQYF
TGTGCCAGTAGTATAGGTCCCGGAAACTCCTACGAGCAGTACTTC
>few|NA|TRBV28|TRBJ1-2
CASSLHRTNYGYTF
TGTGCCAGCAGTTTACACAGAACTAACTATGGCTACACCTTC
>many|NA|TRBV2|TRBJ2-7
CASGRSAEQYF
TGTGCCAGTGGCCGGAGTGCCGAGCAGTACTTC
>few|NA|TRBV6-2/TRBV6-3|TRBJ2-7
CASSYSRERSTVEQYF
TGTGCCAGCAGTTACTCGCGTGAGCGGTCCACTGTGGAGCAGTACTTC
>many|NA|TRBV7-2|TRBJ2-7
CASSLDSGSYEQYF
TGTGCCAGCAGCTTGGACTCGGGCTCCTACGAGCAGTACTTC
>many|NA|TRBV5-5|TRBJ2-1
CASSLWVSSYNEQFF
TGTGCCAGCAGCTTGTGGGTGAGCTCCTACAATGAGCAGTTCTTC
>many|TRBD1|TRBV19|TRBJ1-2
CASSMGNRGYGYTF
TGTGCCAGTAGTATGGGGAACAGGGGTTATGGCTACACCTTC
>many|NA|TRBV5-1|TRBJ2-3
CASSKEGVRDTQYF
TGCGCCAGCAGCAAAGAGGGAGTCAGGGATACGCAGTATTTT
>NA|NA|TRBV30|TRBJ2-7
CAWSLTGLSYEQYF
TGTGCCTGGAGTCTCACCGGTCTCTCCTACGAGCAGTACTTC
>NA|NA|TRBV5-1|TRBJ2-3
CASSQRGGVTDTQYF
TGCGCCAGCAGTCAGAGGGGTGGGGTCACAGATACGCAGTATTTT
>medium-sized|TRBD2|TRBV27|TRBJ2-5
CASSTRLAGPLQETQYF
TGTGCCAGCAGTACCCGACTAGCGGGACCCCTCCAAGAGACCCAGTACTTC
>NA|NA|TRBV6-2/TRBV6-3|TRBJ2-4
CASSYHLLAKNIQYF
TGTGCCAGCAGTTACCATTTACTAGCCAAAAACATTCAGTACTTC
>NA|NA|TRBV19|TRBJ1-4
CASRPGRTNEKLFF
TGTGCCAGTAGACCGGGGAGAACTAATGAAAAACTGTTTTTT
>many|NA|TRBV5-1|TRBJ2-3
CASSLERTDTQYF
TGCGCCAGCAGCTTGGAACGGACAGATACGCAGTATTTT
>NA|NA|TRBV2|TRBJ1-1
CASLNLQGGFGTESFF
TGTGCCAGCCTTAACTTACAGGGAGGATTTGGCACTGAATCTTTCTTT